This T cell receptor (beta chain) was captured in a study of blood T cells in healthy people across ages. A second PCR, run for about 6 to 12 cycles, used a sample-barcoded 5' primer plus a J-beta primer mix. From the 5' RACE reads, TCRdb called clonotypes with MiXCR, one entry per CDR3 protein. The top ten clones hold roughly 3.5% of a sample with around 820,000 distinct CDR3 sequences, roughly 25% of them seen once. Regarding the study as a whole: Long-lived donors had more naive CD4+ cells and higher diversity than aged donors. Observed TCR beta diversity per million T cells went down as age went up. This fall followed a roughly linear course with age.

With V trimmed by 6 bases and J by 10 bases, 7 bases remained unmatched. The CDR3 contains 12 residues. This clonotype came up a few times. Its target is not known. In addition, the sample was reused for a study of T cells of mothers and their children. That study reports: The study recruited a few healthy Caucasian mothers and their six children as donors. Extracted RNA, in its entirety, went into cDNA synthesis at about 1.5 ug per 15 ul.

The clonotype was recovered from a boy between 5 and 17 years old in good health. The chain carries TRBV12-3 or TRBV12-4 and TRBJ1-1; 8 positions agree with TRBD1. The specimen was blood. The DNA for the CDR3 is TGTGCCAGCAGGGACGGACAGGGACGAGCTTTCTTT. Protein product: CASRDGQGRAFF.